A selection of T cell receptor beta chains follows, all from one sample in a study of blood T cells in healthy people across ages. TCRdb re-called the 5' RACE reads with MiXCR, one entry per CDR3 protein. The sample gives around 1,500,000 distinct CDR3 sequences, roughly 45% of which show up once; roughly 8.2% is in the top ten. The material sequenced was blood. Every receptor here comes from a woman aged 18-29 years in good health. Each CDR3 is given with its conserved first and last residue. D genes are given only for firm matches. Some rows mark clone size as missing; the rest say once, few, many or name a class of expanded clone.

d_call	clone_size	j_call	v_call	cdr3_aa	cdr3_nt
TRBD2	-	TRBJ2-1	TRBV3-1	CASSPPLAGGPGGEQFF	TGTGCCAGCAGTCCCCCTCTCGCGGGAGGGCCAGGGGGTGAGCAGTTCTTC
-	-	TRBJ2-1	TRBV9	CASSRSWLYNEQFF	TGTGCCAGCAGCCGTTCATGGCTTTACAATGAGCAGTTCTTC
-	-	TRBJ2-5	TRBV25-1	CASSEYGRGTQETQYF	TGTGCCAGCAGTGAATACGGGCGGGGGACACAAGAGACCCAGTACTTC
TRBD1	-	TRBJ2-5	TRBV10-1	CASRQGAEETQYF	TGCGCCAGCAGGCAGGGGGCCGAGGAGACCCAGTACTTC
-	few	TRBJ2-7	TRBV12-3/TRBV12-4	CASSLAIRGRGGYEQYF	TGTGCCAGCAGTTTAGCGATACGGGGGCGGGGTGGATACGAGCAGTACTTC
-	few	TRBJ2-7	TRBV20-1	CSARKAASSYEQYF	TGCAGTGCTAGGAAAGCGGCGAGCTCCTACGAGCAGTACTTC
TRBD2	-	TRBJ2-2	TRBV12-3/TRBV12-4	CASGRLAGHTGELFF	TGTGCCAGCGGACGACTAGCGGGACACACCGGGGAGCTGTTTTTT
-	-	TRBJ2-5	TRBV5-1	CASSYRDANAETQYF	TGCGCCAGCAGCTACCGGGACGCCAATGCCGAGACCCAGTACTTC
-	-	TRBJ2-7	TRBV19	CASSARLAGASYEQYF	TGTGCCAGTAGTGCCAGACTGGCAGGGGCCTCCTACGAGCAGTACTTC
TRBD2	few	TRBJ2-1	TRBV27	CASRPGGGLYNEQFF	TGTGCCAGCAGACCTGGGGGGGGGTTATACAATGAGCAGTTCTTC
-	many	TRBJ2-1	TRBV7-2	CASSLVGQGEQFF	TGTGCCAGCAGCTTAGTAGGTCAGGGAGAGCAGTTCTTC
TRBD2	-	TRBJ2-1	TRBV7-2	CASSLDLAGGVRQFF	TGTGCCAGCAGCTTAGATCTAGCGGGAGGGGTTCGGCAGTTCTTC
-	-	TRBJ1-1	TRBV13	CASSFWARNTEAFF	TGTGCCAGCAGCTTCTGGGCGAGGAACACTGAAGCTTTCTTT
-	-	TRBJ2-1	TRBV20-1	CSGSDVLSYEQFF	TGCAGTGGCTCGGACGTACTCTCCTACGAGCAGTTCTTC
TRBD1	-	TRBJ1-6	TRBV3-1	CASSRLPGTGNSPLHF	TGTGCCAGCAGTCGACTACCCGGGACAGGGAACTCACCCCTCCACTTT
TRBD1	-	TRBJ2-7	TRBV7-9	CASSLLQGEFYNEQYF	TGTGCCAGCAGTTTGCTACAGGGGGAATTCTACAATGAGCAGTACTTC
-	-	TRBJ2-7	TRBV13	CASSTNRRSSYEQYF	TGTGCCAGCAGCACTAACAGGAGGAGCTCCTACGAGCAGTACTTC
-	few	TRBJ1-2	TRBV20-1	CSAEGSNYGYTF	TGCAGTGCAGAGGGGAGTAACTATGGCTACACCTTC